This T cell receptor beta chain was obtained from a study of read filtering for tumor transcriptome and immune sequencing. About the study: Among patients, approximately 17 were male and approximately 15 female, aged roughly 47 to 90 (mean about 71).

About this clonotype itself: Its antigen remains unknown.

Study results and caveats: IR-seq captured clonotypes deeper and more reliably than RNA-seq. The sorted CD138-negative fraction was a mixed bone marrow immune population, not purified T cells.

The library was built from about 400 ng RNA with molecular barcoded adaptors for alpha/delta and beta/gamma chains. TCRdb itself ran the reads through MiXCR, one entry per CDR3 protein. In the table there are about 41,000 distinct CDR3 sequences, about an eighth of which are singletons. This TCR derives from a donor over 35 with multiple myeloma. The sample was a population of CD138-negative cells sorted from bone marrow.

CDR3 sequence: CATSDSLGPPNEQFF. CDR3 DNA: TGTGCCACCAGTGATTCTTTAGGACCGCCCAATGAGCAGTTCTTC. This chain links TRBV24-1 with TRBJ2-1; no reliable D call. Germline-derived CDR1 and CDR2 are KGHDR and SFDVKD. The CDR3 totals 15 residues. V was cut by 2 bases and J by 6 bases, with 13 bases left in between.